The clone carrying this T cell receptor beta chain has a handful of counts. This entry is derived from a study of blood T cell repertoires in COVID-19. Overall study: Acute-phase and convalescent COVID-19 samples originated in the United States, Italy and Spain. The cDNA or gDNA used as material had been derived from T cells, B-cell-depleted T cells, or PBMCs.

CDR1 and CDR2 from the germline V gene are SNHLY and FYNNEI. The CDR3 covers 18 residues. Trimming took 1 base from V and 6 from J; bases not matched to a gene: 12. Using immunoSEQ multiplex PCR, the repertoire was profiled, and TCRdb retains in-frame clones only, with some absent. The sample contains under 400,000 clones, 90% of which appear only once. The V call is TRBV2, the J call TRBJ2-4, with 10 bases aligning to TRBD2. This TCR came from a man younger than 35 with active or convalescent COVID-19. Sample: peripheral blood. The CDR3 sequence: CASSEGLAGPQGLNIQYF. Here the CDR3 DNA reads TGTGCCAGCAGTGAAGGACTAGCGGGCCCCCAAGGCCTAAACATTCAGTACTTC.